This T cell receptor (beta chain) derives from a study of control samples from healthy donors and cancer patients. The table came from immunoSEQ multiplex PCR; TCRdb's copy has only in-frame clones and leaves some out. The sample has more than 95,000 clones, 83% seen once; the top ten hold 13%. The ends lost 3 bases at V and 6 bases at J; junction bases unmatched: 3. The germline CDR1 and CDR2 sequences are SGDLS and YYNGEE. The CDR3 contains 13 residues. The receptor was derived from a woman aged 45-60 years in good health. Material for sequencing was blood. This chain connects TRBV9 to TRBJ1-1, with TRBD1 matching over 9 bases. CDR3 sequence (DNA): TGTGCCAGCAGCGAATGGACAGGGGCTGAAGCTTTCTTT. It specifies CASSEWTGAEAFF.